One and the same sample provided the 32 T cell receptor beta chains below, sequenced in a study of a mutant IDH1 vaccine in newly diagnosed glioma. Sequencing was performed with immunoSEQ multiplex PCR; in TCRdb, only in-frame clones are kept and a portion is missing. Of tens of thousands of clones detected, under 90% appear once; the ten largest clones hold 6% to 6.5%. Time point here: week 23, last vaccination. It was 300 ug of mutant IDH1 20-mer peptide that made up each vaccine dose, given with topical imiquimod. Antigens for these TCRs are unknown. The material sequenced was PBMCs, taken from a glioma patient whose treatment included an IDH1 peptide vaccine. The receptors stem from a man aged 40-55 years with glioma.

This sequence joins TRBV6-1 and TRBJ2-3; 8 nucleotides line up with TRBD2. The CDR3 loop spans 15 amino acids. The J segment lost 2 bases and the V segment lost 8 bases, leaving 9 bases of the junction unmatched. Germline values: CDR1 MNHNS, CDR2 SASEGT. Here the CDR3 DNA reads TGTGCCAGCGGAAATAGCGGGGCGACCACAGATACGCAGTATTTT. It translates to CASGNSGATTDTQYF.

The chain links TRBV28 to TRBJ1-1; no definite D call. Germline V lookup: CDR1 MDHEN, CDR2 SYDVKM. This CDR3 spans 14 amino acids. The V end lost 5 bases, the J end lost 10 bases, and 20 bases lay between the germline ends. The CDR3 nucleotides read TGTGCCAGCAGTCCCACACCGGCGGTTCAAGGAGCTTTCTTT. As protein: CASSPTPAVQGAFF.

V is TRBV6-5 and J is TRBJ1-4; D gene uncertain. Trimming stripped 0 bases from V and 0 bases from J, with 5 bases between. The length of the CDR3 is 15 residues. Germline CDR1 MNHEY, CDR2 SVGAGI. This CDR3 is CASSYSTATNEKLFF. CDR3 in DNA: TGTGCCAGCAGTTACTCGACCGCAACTAATGAAAAACTGTTTTTT.

The V and J genes are TRBV29-1 and TRBJ2-7; D gene ambiguous. Germline CDR1 reads SQVTM; CDR2 reads ANQGSEA. This CDR3 comprises 13 residues. Trimming cost V 4 bases and J 0 bases, with 10 bases left between them. The CDR3, as DNA: TGCAGCGTTGTGTACAGCAGCTCCTACGAGCAGTACTTC. Protein sequence: CSVVYSSSYEQYF.

The CDR3 DNA follows: TGTGCCAGCAGGGGACAGGGCGTGAATTTATTTGGCTACACCTTC. Protein product: CASRGQGVNLFGYTF. This sequence joins TRBV2 and TRBJ1-2, with 9 nucleotides matching TRBD1. The germline CDR1 and CDR2 sequences are SNHLY and FYNNEI. V gave up 6 bases and J gave up 7 bases; unmatched junction bases: 12. This CDR3 comprises 15 residues.

The genes are TRBV19 and TRBJ1-1; a possible D gene is TRBD1 (5 bases). CDR1 and CDR2 from the germline V gene are LNHDA and SQIVND (reference sequence). CDR3 length equals 13 residues. V was pared by 1 base and J by 5 bases, with 8 bases between. CDR3 sequence reads: CASSIGQGTEAFF. The CDR3 DNA is TGTGCCAGTAGTATAGGGCAGGGAACTGAAGCTTTCTTT.

The chain combines TRBV15 with TRBJ1-1; a possible D gene is TRBD1 (6 bases). The CDR3 covers 14 residues. The V end lost 2 bases, the J end lost 9 bases, and 16 bases lay between the germline ends. Germline CDR1 LNHNV, CDR2 YYDKDF (reference sequence). The chain's CDR3 is CATSRPEQDSKAFF. The CDR3 coding sequence is TGTGCCACCAGCAGACCGGAACAGGACAGTAAAGCTTTCTTT.

The gene calls are TRBV5-1 and TRBJ2-5, with TRBD2 identical over 11 bases. V shed 2 bases, J shed 7 bases, and the junction held 10 bases outside the gene matches. The CDR3 has 16 residues. The germline CDR1 and CDR2 sequences are SGHRS and YFSETQ. CDR3 protein: CASSLEPGLAAATQYF. For the CDR3, the DNA is TGCGCCAGCAGCTTAGAGCCGGGACTAGCGGCGGCGACCCAGTACTTC.

This clone was seen a single time. CDR3 in DNA: TGTGCCAGCAGTGACAGGGGGCGCATTCGTCAGCCCCAGCATTTT. This sequence encodes CASSDRGRIRQPQHF. The chain is built from TRBV2 and TRBJ1-5; 8 bases are shared with TRBD1. The V gene end was trimmed by 3 bases and the J gene end by 6 bases; junction bases not matched to a gene: 7. Germline loops: CDR1 SNHLY, CDR2 FYNNEI. This CDR3 has 15 residues.

CDR3 residues: CASSLTGTGNTEAFF. CDR3 coding DNA: TGTGCCAGTTCCCTAACCGGGACAGGGAACACTGAAGCTTTCTTT. The J gene is TRBJ1-1, the V gene TRBV19, with TRBD1 identical over 8 bases. The CDR3 loop spans 15 amino acids. Per the germline V gene, CDR1 is LNHDA and CDR2 is SQIVND (reference sequence). Trimming removed 8 bases from V and 1 base from J; junction bases left unmatched: 9.

This clone has more than one count but fewer than ten. The chain joins TRBV30 to TRBJ1-6; D is undetermined. This CDR3 comprises 15 residues. Looked up from germline, CDR1 is GTSNPN and CDR2 is SVGIG (reference sequence). Trimming took off 6 bases at V and 0 bases at J, with 12 bases between the two ends. The chain's CDR3 is CACRKGSSYNSPLHF. The CDR3 DNA reads as TGTGCCTGCCGAAAAGGCAGCTCCTATAATTCACCCCTCCACTTT.

This clone was picked up a small number of times. The rearrangement uses TRBV6-6 and TRBJ2-3; no firm D call. In germline, CDR1 is MNHNY, CDR2 SVGAGI (reference sequence). The CDR3 is made up of 12 amino acids. Trimming pared 5 bases from V and 8 bases from J, leaving 11 bases between. Written as DNA, the CDR3 is TGTGCCAGCAGTCCCGACGTACCTACGCAGTATTTT. It encodes CASSPDVPTQYF.

The V gene is TRBV6-4, the J gene TRBJ1-1; TRBD1 agrees at 7 bases. Germline V gene lookup returns CDR1 MRHNA and CDR2 SNTAGT. CDR3 length: 13 residues. V shed 5 bases, J shed 4 bases, and the junction held 4 bases outside the gene matches. CDR3 sequence (DNA): TGTGCCAGCAGTCCCAGGGGGGCCACTGAAGCTTTCTTT. Its protein is CASSPRGATEAFF.

This sequence joins TRBV29-1 and TRBJ1-4; unclear D gene. V lost 0 bases and J 10 bases, leaving 12 bases between the germline ends. The length of the CDR3 is 13 residues. Germline values: CDR1 SQVTM, CDR2 ANQGSEA. DNA of the CDR3: TGCAGCGTTGAAGATCGTACCGGCGGAAAACTGTTTTTT. This codes for CSVEDRTGGKLFF.

The chain links TRBV9 to TRBJ2-7; no reliable D call. Trimming removed 0 bases at V and 6 bases at J, with 10 bases between. CDR3 size: 13 residues. Germline CDR1 reads SGDLS; CDR2 reads YYNGEE. The CDR3 DNA sequence: TGTGCCAGCAGCGTAGGTGTGGATTTCGAGCAGTACTTC. It codes for CASSVGVDFEQYF. The entire variable domain, with the rest obtained from reference TRBV9 and TRBJ2-7, is as follows: DSGVTQTPKHLITATGQRVTLRCSPRSGDLSVYWYQQSLDQGLQFLIQYYNGEERAKGNILERFSAQQFPDLHSELNLSSLELGDSALYFCASSVGVDFEQYFGPGTRLTVT.

The chain combines TRBV7-2 with TRBJ2-7, with 12 bases matching TRBD2. Trimming cost V 4 bases and J 2 bases; bases outside gene matches: 3. The CDR3 contains 15 residues. CDR1 SGHTA and CDR2 FQGNSA come from the germline V gene. The CDR3 is CASSSLAGGPYEQYF. In DNA form, the CDR3 reads TGTGCCAGCAGCTCCCTAGCGGGGGGGCCCTACGAGCAGTACTTC.

The rearrangement links TRBV6-1 to TRBJ1-1, with a weak D call TRBD1 (6 bases). V shed 3 bases and J shed 11 bases, with 19 bases lying between them. Germline assignment: CDR1 MNHNS and CDR2 SASEGT. The CDR3 has 14 residues. The CDR3 region has the DNA TGTGCCAGCAGTGATGAACAGGGTCCCGGTGGGGCTTTCTTT. It yields the protein CASSDEQGPGGAFF.

This chain links TRBV6-5 with TRBJ2-5; maybe TRBD2 (6 bases). The V end was cut by 0 bases, the J end by 4 bases, with 12 bases between. This CDR3 has 15 residues. CDR1 is MNHEY, CDR2 SVGAGI, per germline. The CDR3 here is CASSYSYAGSETQYF. The CDR3 nucleotides read TGTGCCAGCAGTTACTCCTATGCGGGGTCAGAGACCCAGTACTTC.

The rearrangement links TRBV19 to TRBJ2-7; 7 bases map to TRBD1. The CDR3 contains 14 residues. Germline loops: CDR1 LNHDA, CDR2 SQIVND (reference sequence). V lost 4 bases, J lost 2 bases, and 5 bases stayed unmatched. The CDR3 DNA follows: TGTGCCAGTAGTAGGGCAGGGGGAACCTACGAGCAGTACTTC. It translates to CASSRAGGTYEQYF.

The chain recombines TRBV2 with TRBJ1-1; D is possibly TRBD1 (5 bases). Trimming removed 7 bases from V and 0 bases from J, with 12 bases in between. The CDR3 covers 14 residues. Germline CDR1 is SNHLY and CDR2 is FYNNEI. CDR3 protein: CASNGQTVNTEAFF. DNA for the CDR3: TGTGCCAGCAATGGGCAGACAGTGAACACTGAAGCTTTCTTT.

The rearrangement uses TRBV5-1 and TRBJ1-3; weak D call: TRBD1 (5 bases). Germline-derived CDR1 and CDR2 are SGHRS and YFSETQ. The CDR3 spans 15 residues. Trimming cost V 0 bases and J 4 bases, with 11 bases left between them. The CDR3 DNA is TGCGCCAGCAGCTTGGACCGGGGCGCGGGAAACACCATATATTTT. Amino acid sequence: CASSLDRGAGNTIYF. The whole variable domain, remainder taken from reference TRBV5-1 and TRBJ1-3, is KAGVTQTPRYLIKTRGQQVTLSCSPISGHRSVSWYQQTPGQGLQFLFEYFSETQRNKGNFPGRFSGRQFSNSRSEMNVSTLELGDSALYLCASSLDRGAGNTIYFGEGSWLTVV.

CDR3 coding DNA: TGTGCCAGCAGCCCCCGACGGTATGGCTACACCTTC. This gives the protein CASSPRRYGYTF. The chain uses TRBV7-2 and TRBJ1-2; D is uncertain. Trimming stripped 5 bases from V and 5 bases from J, with 9 bases between. The CDR3 covers 12 residues. Germline V gene sequence: CDR1 SGHTA, CDR2 FQGNSA.

This chain links TRBV5-4 with TRBJ2-3, with 12 positions matching TRBD2. Germline loops: CDR1 SGHNT, CDR2 YYREEE (reference sequence). The CDR3 is 17 amino acids. With 4 bases clipped from V and 4 bases from J, the junction kept 10 bases outside the gene matches. Written as DNA, the CDR3 is TGTGCCAGCAGCCCAGCCCTAGCGGGGGGGGTCCCAGATACGCAGTATTTT. Translation: CASSPALAGGVPDTQYF.

The chain carries TRBV6-1 and TRBJ1-2; D call uncertain. Trimming stripped 2 bases from V and 2 bases from J, with 6 bases between. Germline values: CDR1 MNHNS, CDR2 SASEGT. The CDR3 has 13 amino acids. The DNA of the CDR3 is TGTGCCAGCAGTGAAAGGTTAAACTATGGCTACACCTTC. Translated, it gives CASSERLNYGYTF.

The chain carries TRBV15 and TRBJ2-5, with D unresolved. Germline CDR1 LNHNV, CDR2 YYDKDF (reference sequence). V shed 3 bases and J shed 4 bases, with 9 bases lying between them. The CDR3 sequence is 13 residues long. In DNA, the CDR3 is TGTGCCACCAGCAGGGGGTTGTCAGAGACCCAGTACTTC. Translated, it gives CATSRGLSETQYF.

This clone was seen only a few times. The chain has TRBV7-2 and TRBJ1-2; TRBD1 matches at 10 bases. Trimming at V came to 5 bases and at J to 8 bases, leaving 14 bases not matched to a gene. CDR3 length equals 16 residues. The germline gives CDR1 SGHTA, CDR2 FQGNSA. The CDR3 region is CASSRTSDRGLRGYTF. In nucleotides, the CDR3 is TGTGCCAGCAGCCGGACGTCGGACAGGGGGTTGAGAGGCTACACCTTC.

The CDR3 coding sequence is TGTGCCAGCAGCGTAAGTACGGGAATTAGCTACGAGCAGTACTTC. Encoded protein: CASSVSTGISYEQYF. V usage is TRBV9 and J usage is TRBJ2-7, with D perhaps matching TRBD2 (5 bases). Per germline, CDR1 SGDLS and CDR2 YYNGEE. Trimming removed 1 base from V and 3 bases from J, with 14 bases in between. The CDR3 covers 15 residues.

The rearrangement joins TRBV19 to TRBJ1-2; 9 bases agree with TRBD1. The CDR3 has 15 residues. V shed 5 bases and J 2 bases; nucleotides not matched to a gene: 6. Looked up from germline, CDR1 is LNHDA and CDR2 is SQIVND (reference sequence). The CDR3 is CASSAPGQGNYGYTF. The CDR3 DNA is TGTGCCAGTAGTGCGCCGGGACAGGGAAACTATGGCTACACCTTC.

This clone was observed a few times. J is TRBJ2-7 and V is TRBV2; 7 bases are shared with TRBD1. Per germline, CDR1 SNHLY and CDR2 FYNNEI. This CDR3 has 14 residues. The V segment lost 3 bases and the J segment 1 base; nucleotides outside the gene matches: 3. DNA of the CDR3: TGTGCCAGCAGTGATCAGGGACAGTCCTACGAGCAGTACTTC. Amino acids: CASSDQGQSYEQYF.

The chain uses TRBV18 and TRBJ2-3; 9 bases are a match to TRBD1. The CDR3 length is 15 residues. V shed 3 bases, J shed 1 base, and the junction held 2 bases outside the gene matches. CDR1 and CDR2 from the germline V gene are KGHSH and LQKENI. CDR3 bases: TGTGCCAGCTCACCCCGGGACAGGGGCACAGATACGCAGTATTTT. Translating it yields CASSPRDRGTDTQYF.

The chain couples TRBV13 to TRBJ2-5; 14 bases agree with TRBD2. V dropped 4 bases and J dropped 2; count of bases not matched to a gene: 3. This CDR3 has 16 residues. Per germline, CDR1 PRHDT and CDR2 FYEKMQ (reference sequence). CDR3 in DNA: TGTGCCAGCAGCTCATGGACTAGCGGGGGGCAAGAGACCCAGTACTTC. This gives the protein CASSSWTSGGQETQYF.

V and J are TRBV4-1 and TRBJ2-7, with TRBD1 identical over 7 bases. The CDR3 is made up of 14 amino acids. Germline V gene lookup returns CDR1 MGHRA and CDR2 YSYEKL. V shed 2 bases and J 2 bases; nucleotides not matched to a gene: 3. The CDR3 region has the DNA TGCGCCAGCAGCCAACTACAGGGGCCCTACGAGCAGTACTTC. It encodes CASSQLQGPYEQYF.